This T cell receptor beta chain comes out of a study of graft-versus-host responses after intestinal transplantation. About this clone itself: Its antigen remains unidentified.

Trimming cost V 1 base and J 4 bases; bases outside gene matches: 11. From germline, CDR1 is MDHEN and CDR2 SYDVKM. This CDR3 has 18 amino acids. Produced via immunoSEQ multiplex PCR; TCRdb's table is partial and in-frame only. The sample has about 71,000 clones, approximately 93% seen once. The sequenced sample was unstimulated CD8+ T cells sorted from spleen or lymph node cells, obtained before intestinal transplant. The receptor was derived from a human donor who received an intestinal transplant. The chain recombines TRBV28 with TRBJ2-7; 12 nucleotides match TRBD2. CDR3 DNA sequence: TGTGCCAGCAGTTTATCTCTTTCGTGGGGGACTAGCGGGTACGAGCAGTACTTC. It encodes CASSLSLSWGTSGYEQYF.